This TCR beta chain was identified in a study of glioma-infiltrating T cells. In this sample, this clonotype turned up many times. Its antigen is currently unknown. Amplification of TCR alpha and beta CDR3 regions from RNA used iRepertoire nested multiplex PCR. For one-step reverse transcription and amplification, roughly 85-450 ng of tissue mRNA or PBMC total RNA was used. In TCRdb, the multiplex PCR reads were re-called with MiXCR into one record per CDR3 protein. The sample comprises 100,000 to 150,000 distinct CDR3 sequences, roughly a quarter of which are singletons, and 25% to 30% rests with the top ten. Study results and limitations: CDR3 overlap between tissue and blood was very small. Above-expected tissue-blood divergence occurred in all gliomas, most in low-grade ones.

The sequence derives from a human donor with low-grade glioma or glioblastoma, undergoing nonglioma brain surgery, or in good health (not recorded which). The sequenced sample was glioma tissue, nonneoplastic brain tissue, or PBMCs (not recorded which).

The CDR3 here is CASSRQGLQETQYF. The CDR3 coding sequence is TGTGCCAGCAGCCGACAGGGTCTCCAAGAGACCCAGTACTTC. The chain recombines TRBV27 with TRBJ2-5; 7 nucleotides line up with TRBD1. Germline CDR1 reads MNHEY; CDR2 reads SMNVEV (reference sequence). The CDR3 consists of 14 residues. V gave up 6 bases and J gave up 1 base; unmatched junction bases: 5.